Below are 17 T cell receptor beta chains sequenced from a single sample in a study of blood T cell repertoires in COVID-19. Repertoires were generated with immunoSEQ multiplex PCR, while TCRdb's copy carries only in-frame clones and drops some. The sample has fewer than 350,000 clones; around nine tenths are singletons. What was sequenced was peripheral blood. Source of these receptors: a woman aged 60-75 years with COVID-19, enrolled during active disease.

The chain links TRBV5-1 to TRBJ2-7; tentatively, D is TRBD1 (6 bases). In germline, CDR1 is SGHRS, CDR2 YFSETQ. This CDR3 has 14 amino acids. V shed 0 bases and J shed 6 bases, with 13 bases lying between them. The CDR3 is CASSLAGQPTEQYF. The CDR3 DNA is TGCGCCAGCAGCTTGGCTGGACAGCCCACCGAGCAGTACTTC.

As DNA, the CDR3 is TGTGCCAGCAATCAACGGCCCGGAACCGGGTCACCCCTCCACTTT. It is translated as CASNQRPGTGSPLHF. The chain combines TRBV27 with TRBJ1-6; D gene ambiguous. The V gene's germline CDR1 is MNHEY and CDR2 SMNVEV (reference sequence). This CDR3 has 15 amino acids. V shed 7 bases and J shed 10 bases, with 20 bases lying between them.

CDR3 amino acids: CAIPDRGNTEAFF. In nucleotides, the CDR3 is TGTGCCATTCCGGACAGGGGGAACACTGAAGCTTTCTTT. This chain connects TRBV6-5 to TRBJ1-1; TRBD1 matches at 9 bases. The CDR3 loop spans 13 amino acids. Germline V gives CDR1 MNHEY, CDR2 SVGAGI. The ends lost 10 bases at V and 1 base at J; junction bases unmatched: 4.

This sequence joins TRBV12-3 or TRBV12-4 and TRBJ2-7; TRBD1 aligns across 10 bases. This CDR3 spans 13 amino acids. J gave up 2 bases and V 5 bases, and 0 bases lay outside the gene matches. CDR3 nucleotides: TGTGCCAGCAGTGGACAGGGGGCCTACGAGCAGTACTTC. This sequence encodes CASSGQGAYEQYF.

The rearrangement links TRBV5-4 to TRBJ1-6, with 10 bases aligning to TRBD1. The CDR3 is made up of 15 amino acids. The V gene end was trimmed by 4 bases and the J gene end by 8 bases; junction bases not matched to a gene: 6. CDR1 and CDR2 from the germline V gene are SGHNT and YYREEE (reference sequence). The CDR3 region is CASSKGQGQHSPLHF. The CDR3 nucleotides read TGTGCCAGCAGCAAGGGACAGGGGCAGCATTCACCCCTCCACTTT.

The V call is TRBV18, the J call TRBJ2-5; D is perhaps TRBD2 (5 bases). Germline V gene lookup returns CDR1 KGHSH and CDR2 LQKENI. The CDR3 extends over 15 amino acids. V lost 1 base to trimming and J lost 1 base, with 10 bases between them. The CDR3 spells CASSPREGIQETQYF. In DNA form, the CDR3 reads TGTGCCAGCTCACCACGTGAGGGAATCCAAGAGACCCAGTACTTC.

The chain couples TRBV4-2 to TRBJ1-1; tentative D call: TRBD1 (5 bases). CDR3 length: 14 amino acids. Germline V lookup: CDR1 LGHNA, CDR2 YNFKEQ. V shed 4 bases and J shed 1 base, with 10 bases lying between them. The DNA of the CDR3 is TGTGCCAGCAGCCGGACACCTCAGAACACTGAAGCTTTCTTT. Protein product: CASSRTPQNTEAFF.

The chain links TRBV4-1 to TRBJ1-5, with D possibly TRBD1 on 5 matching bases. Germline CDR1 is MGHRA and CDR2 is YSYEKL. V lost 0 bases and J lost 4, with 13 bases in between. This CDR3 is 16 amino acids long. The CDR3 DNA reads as TGCGCCAGCAGCCAAGAAACCACTCGGGGGAATCAGCCCCAGCATTTT. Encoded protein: CASSQETTRGNQPQHF.

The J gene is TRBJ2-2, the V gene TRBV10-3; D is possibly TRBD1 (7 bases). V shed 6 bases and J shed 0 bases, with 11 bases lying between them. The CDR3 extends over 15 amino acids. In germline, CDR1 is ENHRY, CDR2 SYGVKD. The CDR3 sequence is CAISAGQTNTGELFF. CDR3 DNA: TGTGCCATCAGCGCGGGACAGACGAACACCGGGGAGCTGTTTTTT.

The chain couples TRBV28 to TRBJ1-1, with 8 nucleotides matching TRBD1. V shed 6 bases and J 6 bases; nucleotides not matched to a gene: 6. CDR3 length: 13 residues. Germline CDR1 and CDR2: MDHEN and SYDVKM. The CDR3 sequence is CASRTGQGPEAFF. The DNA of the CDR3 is TGTGCCAGCAGAACTGGACAGGGCCCTGAAGCTTTCTTT.

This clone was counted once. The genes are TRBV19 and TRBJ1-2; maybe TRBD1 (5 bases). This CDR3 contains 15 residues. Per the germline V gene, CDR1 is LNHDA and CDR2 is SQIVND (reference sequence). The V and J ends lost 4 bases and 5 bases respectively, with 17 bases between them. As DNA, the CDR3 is TGTGCCAGTAGTAAGGGGCCCGGGCGAGTATATGGCTACACCTTC. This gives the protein CASSKGPGRVYGYTF.

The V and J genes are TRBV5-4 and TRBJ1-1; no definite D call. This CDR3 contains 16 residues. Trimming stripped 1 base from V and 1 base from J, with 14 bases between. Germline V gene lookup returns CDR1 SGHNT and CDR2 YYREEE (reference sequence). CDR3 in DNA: TGTGCCAGCAGCTTGTCGTACAGCCCATCGAACACTGAAGCTTTCTTT. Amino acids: CASSLSYSPSNTEAFF.

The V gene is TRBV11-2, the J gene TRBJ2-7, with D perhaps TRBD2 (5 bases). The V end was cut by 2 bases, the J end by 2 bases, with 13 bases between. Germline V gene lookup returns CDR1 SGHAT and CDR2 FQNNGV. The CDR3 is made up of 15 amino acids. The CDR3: CASSLPGRGTYEQYF. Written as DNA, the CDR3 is TGTGCCAGCAGCTTACCGGGTCGGGGAACCTACGAGCAGTACTTC.

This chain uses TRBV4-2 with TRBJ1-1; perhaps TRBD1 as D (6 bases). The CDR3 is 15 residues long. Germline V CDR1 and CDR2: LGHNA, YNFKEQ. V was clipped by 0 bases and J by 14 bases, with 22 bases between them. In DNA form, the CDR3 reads TGTGCCAGCAGCCAAGAGTCATCCGTGCCCTCAGGGACATTCTTT. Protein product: CASSQESSVPSGTFF.

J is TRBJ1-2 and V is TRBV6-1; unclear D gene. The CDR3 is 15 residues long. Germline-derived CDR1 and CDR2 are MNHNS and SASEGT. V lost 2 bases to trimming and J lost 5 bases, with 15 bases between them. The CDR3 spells CASSERVTLKYGYTF. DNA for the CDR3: TGTGCCAGCAGTGAACGGGTAACTCTCAAATATGGCTACACCTTC.

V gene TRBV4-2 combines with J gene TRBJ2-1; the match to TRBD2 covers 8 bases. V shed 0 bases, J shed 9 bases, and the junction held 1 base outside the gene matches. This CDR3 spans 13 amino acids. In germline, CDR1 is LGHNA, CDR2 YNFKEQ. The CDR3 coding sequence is TGTGCCAGCAGCCAAGAAACTAGCGGTGAGCAGTTCTTC. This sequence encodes CASSQETSGEQFF.

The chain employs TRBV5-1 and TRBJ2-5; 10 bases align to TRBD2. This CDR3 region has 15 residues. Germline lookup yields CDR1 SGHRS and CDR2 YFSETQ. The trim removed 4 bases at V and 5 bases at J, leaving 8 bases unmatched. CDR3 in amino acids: CASSPRTSGGETQYF. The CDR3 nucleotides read TGCGCCAGCAGCCCTCGGACTAGCGGAGGGGAGACCCAGTACTTC.